This T cell receptor (beta chain) stems from a study of blood T cell repertoires in COVID-19. CDR1 is SGHTA and CDR2 is FQGTGA in the germline V gene. V was pared by 9 bases and J by 3 bases, with 6 bases of the junction left unmatched. The CDR3 runs 16 residues. Assay: immunoSEQ multiplex PCR; the TCRdb copy retains only in-frame clones and omits some. The profile shows 200,000 or so clones, 80% to 90% of them singletons. The rearrangement uses TRBV7-3 and TRBJ2-6; 12 positions match TRBD1. The source of this sequence is a woman in her sixties or seventies with active or convalescent COVID-19. The sequenced sample was peripheral blood. In DNA, the CDR3 is TGTGCCAGGTCCGGGACAGGGGGCTTTGGGGCCAACGTCCTGACTTTC. It codes for CARSGTGGFGANVLTF.